A selection of T cell receptor beta chains follows, all from one sample in a study of CD8 T cells in ankylosing spondylitis. TCRdb called the 5' RACE reads again in MiXCR, with one record for every CDR3 protein. The data contain 350,000 to 550,000 distinct CDR3 sequences, roughly a quarter of them seen just once; the ten biggest clones take up about 0.89%. Sequencing was carried out using blood, either unsorted or a sorted T cell fraction (not recorded which). The receptors stem from a male donor with ankylosing spondylitis. The CDR3 runs from the conserved cysteine through the conserved F or W. Fields, in order: V gene, D gene, J gene, clone size, CDR3 DNA, CDR3 protein. D genes are given only for firm matches. Expanded clones are given a class, and other clones once, few, many or no size at all.

>TRBV6-5|TRBD2|TRBJ2-1|NA
TGTGCCAGCAGTTCCTCCTGGACTAGCGGATCCTACAATGAGCAGTTCTTC
CASSSSWTSGSYNEQFF
>TRBV29-1|TRBD2|TRBJ2-4|NA
TGCAGCGCCCAAGGCGGGAGTCTCAAAAACATTCAGTACTTC
CSAQGGSLKNIQYF
>TRBV3-1|NA|TRBJ2-1|NA
TGTGCCAGCAGCCAAGATAGAGGCTCCTACAATGAGCAGTTCTTC
CASSQDRGSYNEQFF
>TRBV5-4|NA|TRBJ1-5|few
TGTGCCAGCAGCTTGGTTGGGGCTGGTCAGCCCCAGCATTTT
CASSLVGAGQPQHF
>TRBV6-2/TRBV6-3|NA|TRBJ1-5|few
TGTGCCAGCAGTTACCAGGGGAATCAGCCCCAGCATTTT
CASSYQGNQPQHF
>TRBV20-1|TRBD1|TRBJ2-2|NA
TGCAGTGCTAGACCGGGACAGGGGGCAACCGGGGAGCTGTTTTTT
CSARPGQGATGELFF
>TRBV5-1|NA|TRBJ1-1|NA
TGCGCCAGTTGTGAGCGGGAGGGGTGGACTGAAGCTTTCTTT
CASCEREGWTEAFF
>TRBV20-1|NA|TRBJ2-7|NA
TGCAGTGCTAAGGAGGGGAAGGGCGCCTACGAGCAGTACTTC
CSAKEGKGAYEQYF
>TRBV12-3/TRBV12-4|NA|TRBJ1-5|NA
TGTGCCAGCAGTTTAGGGGGGTGGGGGCCCCAGCATTTT
CASSLGGWGPQHF
>TRBV20-1|NA|TRBJ1-6|many
TGCAGTGCTCCCCTTTCCAACTCCTATAATTCACCCCTCCACTTT
CSAPLSNSYNSPLHF
>TRBV5-1|TRBD2|TRBJ2-7|NA
TGCGCCAGCAGCTTGGAACTAGCGGTCCATGCCGAGCAGTACTTC
CASSLELAVHAEQYF
>TRBV4-2|TRBD1|TRBJ1-1|NA
TGTGCCAGCGACAGGGGGCCGAACACTGAAGCTTTCTTT
CASDRGPNTEAFF
>TRBV5-1|NA|TRBJ1-5|NA
TGCGCCAGCAGCTTCGGGCAGCCTAATCAGCCCCAGCATTTT
CASSFGQPNQPQHF
>TRBV12-3/TRBV12-4|NA|TRBJ2-1|few
TGTGCCAGCAGGCACAGGGTTGGGAATGAGCAGTTCTTC
CASRHRVGNEQFF
>TRBV29-1|TRBD1|TRBJ1-2|NA
TGCAGCGTCGCCGGGACAGGGGCATTCTATGGCTACACCTTC
CSVAGTGAFYGYTF
>TRBV25-1|NA|TRBJ2-3|few
TGTGCCAGCAGTGAATCGGTTTCACAGAACACAGATACGCAGTATTTT
CASSESVSQNTDTQYF
>TRBV30|NA|TRBJ1-5|NA
TGTGCCTGGAGTGTACGTTACGGTGAGCCCCAGCATTTT
CAWSVRYGEPQHF
>TRBV29-1|NA|TRBJ2-5|NA
TGCAGCGTTTTTCCCCAAGAGACCCAGTACTTC
CSVFPQETQYF
>TRBV20-1|NA|TRBJ2-5|NA
TGCAGTGCCGTCTCGGGTGGAGAGACCCAGTACTTC
CSAVSGGETQYF
>TRBV7-7|TRBD2|TRBJ2-5|NA
TGTGCCAGCAGCCCCACGGGACTAAAGGGAGAGACCCAGTACTTC
CASSPTGLKGETQYF
>TRBV5-1|TRBD2|TRBJ2-6|few
TGCGCCAGCAGCTTGTCGAGCGGGAGGGCCGTCGGGGCCAACGTCCTGACTTTC
CASSLSSGRAVGANVLTF
>TRBV10-2|TRBD1|TRBJ2-7|few
TGCGCCAGCAGGCCGGGACAGGGGGCGTTTGTTTACGAGCAGTACTTC
CASRPGQGAFVYEQYF
>TRBV27|NA|TRBJ2-5|NA
TGTGCCAGCAGTTTATCGGGGTACCAAGAGACCCAGTACTTC
CASSLSGYQETQYF
>TRBV14|NA|TRBJ2-1|few
TGTGCCAGCAGCCAAAGACTTGACTTAGATGTGGATGAGCAGTTCTTC
CASSQRLDLDVDEQFF
>TRBV11-2|TRBD2|TRBJ2-2|few
TGTGCCAGCAGCGCCCTAGGGGCGGGAGAGGGGACCGGGGAGCTGTTTTTT
CASSALGAGEGTGELFF
>TRBV29-1|NA|TRBJ2-1|few
TGCAGCACCGCCCCGTCTGCCTACAATGAGCAGTTCTTC
CSTAPSAYNEQFF
>TRBV7-7|TRBD2|TRBJ2-5|few
TGTGCCAGCAGCTTAAGACTAGCGGAACAAGAGACCCAGTACTTC
CASSLRLAEQETQYF
>TRBV3-1|NA|TRBJ2-1|few
TGTGCCAGCAGCCAAGATTTGGTCAACAATGAGCAGTTCTTC
CASSQDLVNNEQFF
>TRBV11-2|NA|TRBJ2-5|NA
TGTGCCAGCAGCTCTAGCGAGCCGAGGGAGACCCAGTACTTC
CASSSSEPRETQYF
>TRBV10-2|NA|TRBJ1-1|few
TGCGCCAGCAGTGCCCAGGGATGGAACACTGAAGCTTTCTTT
CASSAQGWNTEAFF
>TRBV3-1|NA|TRBJ1-4|NA
TGTGCCAGCAGCCAACCAGGAGGAGGGGAAGACGAAAAACTGTTTTTT
CASSQPGGGEDEKLFF
>TRBV30|TRBD1|TRBJ1-1|few
TGTGCCGAGGACAGGGGGAGGGCCACTGAAGCTTTCTTT
CAEDRGRATEAFF
>TRBV20-1|NA|TRBJ2-1|NA
TGCAGTGCTAGTGGGGTGGGCCCCAGCTCCTACAATGAGCAGTTCTTC
CSASGVGPSSYNEQFF
>TRBV5-5|NA|TRBJ2-7|few
TGTGCCAGCAGCTTGGACAGGAAACGCTACGAGCAGTACTTC
CASSLDRKRYEQYF
>TRBV29-1|TRBD2|TRBJ2-1|few
TGCAGCGTTGGACTAGCGGGAGGGCCTTCCTACAATGAGCAGTTCTTC
CSVGLAGGPSYNEQFF
>TRBV20-1|TRBD1|TRBJ2-7|many
TGCAGTGCTCAGAGTTGGGACAGGGGGTTCAACGAGCAGTACTTC
CSAQSWDRGFNEQYF
>TRBV7-9|NA|TRBJ1-5|NA
TGTGCCAGCAGCGTAGCGGGGTACCAGCCCCAGCATTTT
CASSVAGYQPQHF
>TRBV15|NA|TRBJ2-6|few
TGTGCCACCAGCAGAGACCCTCTTGGGGCCAACGTCCTGACTTTC
CATSRDPLGANVLTF
>TRBV7-9|NA|TRBJ1-3|NA
TGTGCCAGCAGCTTAGATGCGCCTGGATCTGGAAACACCATATATTTT
CASSLDAPGSGNTIYF
>TRBV20-1|NA|TRBJ2-3|few
TGCAGTGCTAGACGAGGGAATAGTAAAGATACGCAGTATTTT
CSARRGNSKDTQYF
>TRBV3-1|TRBD1|TRBJ1-1|NA
TGTGCCAGCAGCCGCAGGGGGCAGGTTGAAGCTTTCTTT
CASSRRGQVEAFF